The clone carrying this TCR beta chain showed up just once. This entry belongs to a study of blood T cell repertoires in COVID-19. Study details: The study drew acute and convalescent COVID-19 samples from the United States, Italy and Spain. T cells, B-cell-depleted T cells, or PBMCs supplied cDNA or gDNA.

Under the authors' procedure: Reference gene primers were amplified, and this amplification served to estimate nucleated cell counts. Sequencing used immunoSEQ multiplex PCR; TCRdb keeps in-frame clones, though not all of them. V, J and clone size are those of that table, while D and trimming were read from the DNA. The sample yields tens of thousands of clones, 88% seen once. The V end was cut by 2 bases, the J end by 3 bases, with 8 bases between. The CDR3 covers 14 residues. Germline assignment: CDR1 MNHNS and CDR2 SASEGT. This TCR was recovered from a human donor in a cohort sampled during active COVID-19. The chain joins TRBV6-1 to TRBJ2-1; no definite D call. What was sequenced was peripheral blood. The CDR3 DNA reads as TGTGCCAGCAGTGAATCTTACAGCTACAATGAGCAGTTCTTC. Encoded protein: CASSESYSYNEQFF.